This T cell receptor (beta chain) was captured in a study of blood T cell repertoires in COVID-19. Study-wide context: Spain, Italy and the United States supplied samples that represented acute and convalescent COVID-19. Sources were T cells, B-cell-depleted T cells, or PBMCs; the material itself was cDNA or gDNA.

Authors' analysis steps: Amplification from reference gene primers served as the basis for estimated nucleated cell counts. TCRdb keeps only in-frame clones here, not all; method: immunoSEQ multiplex PCR. Clone size and V and J calls were adopted from that table, with D and trimming inferred from the DNA. Among about 64,000 clones listed, just over 90% were seen once. Trimming cost V 2 bases and J 0 bases; bases outside gene matches: 7. Germline CDR1 and CDR2: SGHRS and YFSETQ. The length of the CDR3 is 16 residues. The TCR comes from a human donor in a cohort sampled during active COVID-19. The material sequenced was peripheral blood. The gene calls are TRBV5-1 and TRBJ1-1; 7 bases fit TRBD1. CDR3 DNA sequence: TGCGCCAGCAGCTTTTACGACAGGGTCGTGAACACTGAAGCTTTCTTT. Encoded protein: CASSFYDRVVNTEAFF.